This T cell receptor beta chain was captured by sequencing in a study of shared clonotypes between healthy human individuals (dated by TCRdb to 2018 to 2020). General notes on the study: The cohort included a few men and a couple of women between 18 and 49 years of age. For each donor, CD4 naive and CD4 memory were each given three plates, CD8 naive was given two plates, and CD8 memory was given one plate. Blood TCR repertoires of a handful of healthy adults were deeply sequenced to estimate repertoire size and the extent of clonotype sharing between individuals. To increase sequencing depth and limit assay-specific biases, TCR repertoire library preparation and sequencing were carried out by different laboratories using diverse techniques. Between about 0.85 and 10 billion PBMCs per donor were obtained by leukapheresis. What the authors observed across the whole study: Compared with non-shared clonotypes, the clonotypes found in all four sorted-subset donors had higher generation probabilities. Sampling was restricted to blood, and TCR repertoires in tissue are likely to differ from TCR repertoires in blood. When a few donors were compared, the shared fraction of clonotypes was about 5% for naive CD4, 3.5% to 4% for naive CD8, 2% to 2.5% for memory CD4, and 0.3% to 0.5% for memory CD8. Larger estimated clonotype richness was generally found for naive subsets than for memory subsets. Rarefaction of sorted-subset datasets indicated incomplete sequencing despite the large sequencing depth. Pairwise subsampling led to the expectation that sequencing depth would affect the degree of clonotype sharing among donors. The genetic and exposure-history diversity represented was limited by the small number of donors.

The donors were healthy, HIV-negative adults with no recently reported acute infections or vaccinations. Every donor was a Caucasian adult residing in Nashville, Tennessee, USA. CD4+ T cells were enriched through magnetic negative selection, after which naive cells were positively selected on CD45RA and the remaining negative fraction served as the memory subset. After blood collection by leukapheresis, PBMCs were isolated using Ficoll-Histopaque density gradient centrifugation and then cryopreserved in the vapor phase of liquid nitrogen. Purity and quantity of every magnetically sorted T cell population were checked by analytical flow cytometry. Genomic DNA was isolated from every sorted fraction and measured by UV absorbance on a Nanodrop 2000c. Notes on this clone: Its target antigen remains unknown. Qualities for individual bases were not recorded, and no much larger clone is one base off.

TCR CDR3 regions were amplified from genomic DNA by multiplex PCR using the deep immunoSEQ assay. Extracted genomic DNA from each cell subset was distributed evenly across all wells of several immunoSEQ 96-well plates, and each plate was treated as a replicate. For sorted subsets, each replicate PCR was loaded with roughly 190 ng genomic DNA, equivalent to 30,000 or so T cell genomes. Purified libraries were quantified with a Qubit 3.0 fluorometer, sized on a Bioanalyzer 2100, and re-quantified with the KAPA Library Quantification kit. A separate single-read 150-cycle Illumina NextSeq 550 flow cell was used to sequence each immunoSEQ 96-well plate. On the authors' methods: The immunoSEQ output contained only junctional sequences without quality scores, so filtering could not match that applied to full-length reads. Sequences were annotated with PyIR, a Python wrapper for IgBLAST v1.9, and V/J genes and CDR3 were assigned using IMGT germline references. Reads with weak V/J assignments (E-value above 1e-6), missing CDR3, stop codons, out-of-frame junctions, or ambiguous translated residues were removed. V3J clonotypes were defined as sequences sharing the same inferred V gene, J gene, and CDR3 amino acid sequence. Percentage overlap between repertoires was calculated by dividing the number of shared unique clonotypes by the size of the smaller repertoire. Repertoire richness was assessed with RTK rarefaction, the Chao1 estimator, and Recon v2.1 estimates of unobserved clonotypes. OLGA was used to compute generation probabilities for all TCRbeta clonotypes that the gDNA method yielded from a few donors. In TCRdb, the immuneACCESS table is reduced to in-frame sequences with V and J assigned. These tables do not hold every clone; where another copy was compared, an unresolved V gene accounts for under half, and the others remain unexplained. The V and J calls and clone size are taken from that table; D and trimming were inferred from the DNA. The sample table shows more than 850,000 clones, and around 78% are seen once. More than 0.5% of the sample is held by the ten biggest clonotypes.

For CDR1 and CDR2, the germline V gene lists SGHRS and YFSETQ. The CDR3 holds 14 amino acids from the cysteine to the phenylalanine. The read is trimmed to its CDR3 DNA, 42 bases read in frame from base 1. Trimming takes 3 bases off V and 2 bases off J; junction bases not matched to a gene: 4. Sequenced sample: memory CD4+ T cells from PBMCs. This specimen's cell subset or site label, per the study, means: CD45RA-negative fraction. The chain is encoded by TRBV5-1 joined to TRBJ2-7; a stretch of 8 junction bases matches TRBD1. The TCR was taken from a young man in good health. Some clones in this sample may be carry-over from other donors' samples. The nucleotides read TGCGCCAGCAGCTATGACAGGGGCCCCTACGAGCAGTACTTC. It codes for CASSYDRGPYEQYF.